Each of the 3 T cell receptor beta chains below was sequenced from the same sample in a study of T cells after yellow fever vaccination. TCRdb reprocessed the 5' RACE reads with MiXCR, giving one entry per CDR3 protein. The sample carries fewer than 450,000 distinct CDR3 sequences, approximately 8% recorded once. Sequenced material: PBMCs, taken roughly 45 days after the first yellow fever vaccination. The receptors were gathered from a young man who received the YFV17D yellow fever vaccine.

This clonotype was detected a few times. V gene TRBV4-2 combines with J gene TRBJ2-7; 9 bases align to TRBD2. The CDR3 extends over 15 amino acids. V was pared by 2 bases and J by 2 bases, with 4 bases of the junction left unmatched. CDR1 is LGHNA, CDR2 YNFKEQ, per germline. The CDR3 protein is CASSQTRGGTYEQYF. The CDR3 DNA reads as TGTGCCAGCAGCCAAACGCGGGGGGGAACCTACGAGCAGTACTTC.

This chain joins TRBV9 and TRBJ1-2; TRBD1 matches at 10 bases. Germline loops: CDR1 SGDLS, CDR2 YYNGEE. V shed 3 bases and J 6 bases; nucleotides not matched to a gene: 8. CDR3 length: 15 residues. The CDR3: CASSDQDRGGDGYTF. DNA of the CDR3: TGTGCCAGCAGCGACCAGGACAGGGGGGGTGATGGCTACACCTTC.

The chain employs TRBV12-3 or TRBV12-4 and TRBJ1-6; TRBD1 might be the D (5 bases). Deletions cut 7 bases from V and 9 bases from J, with 25 bases between. The CDR3 spans 17 residues. CDR3: CASISLDSGPQSSPLHF. DNA of the CDR3: TGTGCCAGCATTTCACTAGACAGCGGGCCTCAAAGTTCACCCCTCCACTTT.